The 7 T cell receptor beta chains below come from one sample, sequenced in a study of cytomegalovirus exposure and HLA in healthy donors. The PCR made use of 60 Vbeta and 13 Jbeta primers. Repertoires were generated with immunoSEQ multiplex PCR, while TCRdb's copy carries only in-frame clones and drops some. The sample has 220,000 or so clones, more than 75% seen once. Source material: PBMCs. The receptors originated from a male donor in good health and CMV-seronegative.

This clone was observed a handful of times. This sample also contains other DNA sequences that code for the same CDR3. V and J are TRBV10-2 and TRBJ1-5; D gene ambiguous. CDR1 WSHSY and CDR2 SAAADI come from the germline V gene. V lost 4 bases to trimming and J lost 2 bases, with 3 bases between them. This CDR3 region has 12 residues. The DNA for the CDR3 is TGCGCCAGCAGTGCGGGCAATCAGCCCCAGCATTTT. Translating gives CASSAGNQPQHF.

This rearrangement joins TRBV5-4 to TRBJ2-5; 9 bases agree with TRBD1. Unmatched junction bases numbered 13, after V lost 2 bases and J lost 11 bases. CDR3 length equals 15 residues. CDR1 is SGHNT and CDR2 is YYREEE in the germline V gene (reference sequence). As DNA, the CDR3 is TGTGCCAGCAGCTTTAAAGGGGCCATGACAGGGGGGCAGTACTTC. This gives the protein CASSFKGAMTGGQYF. Variable domain in full (rest from reference TRBV5-4 and TRBJ2-5): ETGVTQSPTHLIKTRGQQVTLRCSSQSGHNTVSWYQQALGQGPQFIFQYYREEENGRGNFPPRFSGLQFPNYSSELNVNALELDDSALYLCASSFKGAMTGGQYFGPGTRLLVL.

This rearrangement joins TRBV5-1 to TRBJ1-2, with D tentatively TRBD1 (5 bases). This CDR3 is built from 16 residues. The ends were cut back, 4 bases at V and 1 base at J, with 17 bases in the middle. The V gene's germline CDR1 is SGHRS and CDR2 YFSETQ. The CDR3 region has the DNA TGCGCCAGCAGCCTTGGACACTTCCAGGGTAACTATGGCTACACCTTC. This sequence encodes CASSLGHFQGNYGYTF.

The chain carries TRBV7-8 and TRBJ1-2; D is possibly TRBD1 (6 bases). This CDR3 region has 15 residues. Trimming removed 5 bases at V and 4 bases at J, with 17 bases between. Germline V gives CDR1 SGHVS, CDR2 FQNEAQ. As DNA, the CDR3 is TGTGCCAGCAGCCCCCGAGGGGGACAAGCCTATGGCTACACCTTC. Translating gives CASSPRGGQAYGYTF.

CDR3 region: CASSPRPGLEQFTDTQYF. The CDR3 DNA sequence: TGTGCCAGCAGTCCACGACCGGGACTAGAACAGTTCACAGATACGCAGTATTTT. The chain combines TRBV27 with TRBJ2-3; 8 bases fit TRBD2. Germline V gives CDR1 MNHEY, CDR2 SMNVEV (reference sequence). The CDR3 spans 18 residues. V trimming: 5 bases; J trimming: 2 bases; junction bases outside the gene matches: 15.

There are a few counts of this clone. J is TRBJ2-3 and V is TRBV6-5, with D tentatively TRBD2 (5 bases). Trimming pared 5 bases from V and 12 bases from J, leaving 18 bases between. Germline CDR1 and CDR2: MNHEY and SVGAGI. The CDR3 is 13 amino acids. The CDR3 sequence: CASSPPTRSRQYF. The CDR3 nucleotides read TGTGCCAGCAGTCCACCCACTAGGAGTAGACAGTATTTT.

The chain has TRBV5-1 and TRBJ2-2; D not resolved. Trimming took 4 bases from V and 4 from J, leaving 14 bases between them. Germline lookup yields CDR1 SGHRS and CDR2 YFSETQ. The CDR3 has 15 amino acids. CDR3 in amino acids: CASSGPQDSTGELFF. Written as DNA, the CDR3 is TGCGCCAGCAGCGGCCCCCAGGATAGCACCGGGGAGCTGTTTTTT.